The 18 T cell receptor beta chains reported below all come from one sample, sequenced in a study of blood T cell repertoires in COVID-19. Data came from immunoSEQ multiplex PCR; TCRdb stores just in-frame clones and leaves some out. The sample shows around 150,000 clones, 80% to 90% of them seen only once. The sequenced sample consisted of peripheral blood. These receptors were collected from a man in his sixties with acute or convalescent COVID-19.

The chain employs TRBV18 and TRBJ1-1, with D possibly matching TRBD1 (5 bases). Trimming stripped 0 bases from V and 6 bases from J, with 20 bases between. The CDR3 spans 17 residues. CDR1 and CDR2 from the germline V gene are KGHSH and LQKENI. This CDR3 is CASSPPRNVLGGAEAFF. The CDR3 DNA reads TGTGCCAGCTCACCACCGAGGAATGTTTTGGGGGGGGCTGAAGCTTTCTTT. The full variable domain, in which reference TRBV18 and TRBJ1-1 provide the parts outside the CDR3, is NAGVMQNPRHLVRRRGQEARLRCSPMKGHSHVYWYRQLPEEGLKFMVYLQKENIIDESGMPKERFSAEFPKEGPSILRIQQVVRGDSAAYFCASSPPRNVLGGAEAFFGQGTRLTVV.

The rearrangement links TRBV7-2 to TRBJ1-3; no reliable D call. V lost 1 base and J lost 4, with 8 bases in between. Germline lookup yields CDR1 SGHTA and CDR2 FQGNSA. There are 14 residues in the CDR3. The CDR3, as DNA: TGTGCCAGCAGCTTAGTTTCACAAGGAAACACCATATATTTT. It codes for CASSLVSQGNTIYF.

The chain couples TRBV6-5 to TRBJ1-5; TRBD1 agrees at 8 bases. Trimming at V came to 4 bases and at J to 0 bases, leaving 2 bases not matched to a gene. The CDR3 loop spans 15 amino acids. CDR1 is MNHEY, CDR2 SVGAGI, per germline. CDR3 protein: CASSWTGYSNQPQHF. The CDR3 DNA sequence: TGTGCCAGCAGTTGGACAGGGTATAGCAATCAGCCCCAGCATTTT.

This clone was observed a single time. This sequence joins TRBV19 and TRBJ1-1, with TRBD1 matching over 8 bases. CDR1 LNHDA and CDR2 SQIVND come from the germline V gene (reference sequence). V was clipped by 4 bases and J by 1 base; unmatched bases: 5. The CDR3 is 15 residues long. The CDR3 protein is CASSTIGQGNTEAFF. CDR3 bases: TGTGCCAGTAGTACTATCGGACAGGGGAACACTGAAGCTTTCTTT.

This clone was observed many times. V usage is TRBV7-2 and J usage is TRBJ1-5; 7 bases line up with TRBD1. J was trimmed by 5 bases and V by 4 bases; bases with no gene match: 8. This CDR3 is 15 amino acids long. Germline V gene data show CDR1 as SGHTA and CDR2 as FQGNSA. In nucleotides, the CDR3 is TGTGCCAGCAGCTCCGACAGGGATCGTTATCAGCCCCAGCATTTT. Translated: CASSSDRDRYQPQHF.

The CDR3 spells CASSITPGQGMYEQYF. CDR3 sequence (DNA): TGCGCCAGCAGCATAACCCCGGGACAGGGGATGTACGAGCAGTACTTC. V usage is TRBV5-1 and J usage is TRBJ2-7; 10 bases match TRBD1. This CDR3 spans 16 amino acids. The V gene's germline CDR1 is SGHRS and CDR2 YFSETQ. V was pared by 4 bases and J by 4 bases, with 11 bases of the junction left unmatched. Full variable domain (remainder filled in from reference TRBV5-1 and TRBJ2-7): KAGVTQTPRYLIKTRGQQVTLSCSPISGHRSVSWYQQTPGQGLQFLFEYFSETQRNKGNFPGRFSGRQFSNSRSEMNVSTLELGDSALYLCASSITPGQGMYEQYFGPGTRLTVT.

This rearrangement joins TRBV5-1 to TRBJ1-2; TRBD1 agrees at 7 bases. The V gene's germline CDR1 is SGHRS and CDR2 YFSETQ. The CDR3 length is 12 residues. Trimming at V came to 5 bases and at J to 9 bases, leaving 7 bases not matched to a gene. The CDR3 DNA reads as TGCGCCAGCAGATCTCAACAGGGGAGCTACACCTTC. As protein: CASRSQQGSYTF.

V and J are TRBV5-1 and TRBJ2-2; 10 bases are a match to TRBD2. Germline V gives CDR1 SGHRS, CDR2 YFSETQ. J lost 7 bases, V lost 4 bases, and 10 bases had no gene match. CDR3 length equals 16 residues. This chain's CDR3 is CASSRSGGASDGELFF. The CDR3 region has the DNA TGCGCCAGCAGCCGCAGCGGGGGGGCCTCTGACGGGGAGCTGTTTTTT.

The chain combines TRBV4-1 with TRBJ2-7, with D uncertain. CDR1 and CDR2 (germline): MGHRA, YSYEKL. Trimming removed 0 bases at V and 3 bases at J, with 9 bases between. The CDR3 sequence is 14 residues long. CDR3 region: CASSQDEAGYEQYF. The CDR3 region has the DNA TGCGCCAGCAGCCAAGATGAAGCAGGCTACGAGCAGTACTTC.

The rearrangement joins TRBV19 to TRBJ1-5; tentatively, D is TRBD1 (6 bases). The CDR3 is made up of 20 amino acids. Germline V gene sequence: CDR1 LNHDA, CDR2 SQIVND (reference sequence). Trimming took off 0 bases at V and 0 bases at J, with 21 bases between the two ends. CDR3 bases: TGTGCCAGTAGTATAGATCTTGACAGGCAAGGGATCTATAGCAATCAGCCCCAGCATTTT. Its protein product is CASSIDLDRQGIYSNQPQHF. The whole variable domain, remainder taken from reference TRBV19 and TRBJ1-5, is DGGITQSPKYLFRKEGQNVTLSCEQNLNHDAMYWYRQDPGQGLRLIYYSQIVNDFQKGDIAEGYSVSREKKESFPLTVTSAQKNPTAFYLCASSIDLDRQGIYSNQPQHFGDGTRLSIL.

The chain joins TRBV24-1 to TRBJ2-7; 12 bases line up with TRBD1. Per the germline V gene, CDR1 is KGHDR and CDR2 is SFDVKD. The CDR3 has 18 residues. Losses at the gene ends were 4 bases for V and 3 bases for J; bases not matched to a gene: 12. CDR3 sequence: CATSDPAAGQGAGYEQYF. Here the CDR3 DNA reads TGTGCCACCAGTGACCCTGCAGCGGGACAGGGGGCGGGCTACGAGCAGTACTTC.

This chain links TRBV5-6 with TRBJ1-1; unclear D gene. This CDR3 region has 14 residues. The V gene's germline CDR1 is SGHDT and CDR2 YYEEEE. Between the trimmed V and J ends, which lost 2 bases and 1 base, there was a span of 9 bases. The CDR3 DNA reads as TGTGCCAGCAGCTTAGTAACAAGGAACACTGAAGCTTTCTTT. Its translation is CASSLVTRNTEAFF.

In nucleotides, the CDR3 is TGCGCCAGTATACCACAACCCCAAGGGGCAGACTCTAATCAGCCCCAGCATTTT. Encoded protein: CASIPQPQGADSNQPQHF. This chain connects TRBV4-1 to TRBJ1-5, with D perhaps TRBD1 (5 bases). Germline V gene data show CDR1 as MGHRA and CDR2 as YSYEKL. V lost 9 bases and J lost 4, with 28 bases in between. The CDR3 spans 18 residues.

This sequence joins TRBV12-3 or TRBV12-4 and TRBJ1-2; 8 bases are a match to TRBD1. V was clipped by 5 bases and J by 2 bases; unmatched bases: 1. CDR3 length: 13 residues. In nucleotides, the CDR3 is TGTGCCAGCAGTCGACAGGGGAACTATGGCTACACCTTC. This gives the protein CASSRQGNYGYTF.

The CDR3 DNA reads TGTGCCAGCAGATCTTCGGGACAGGGAATTGAAGCTTTCTTT. Translation gives CASRSSGQGIEAFF. V usage is TRBV11-2 and J usage is TRBJ1-1; 9 nucleotides line up with TRBD1. This CDR3 region has 14 residues. The germline V gene encodes CDR1 SGHAT and CDR2 FQNNGV. V shed 6 bases, J shed 7 bases, and the junction held 9 bases outside the gene matches. The complete variable domain, with remaining parts taken from reference TRBV11-2 and TRBJ1-1, reads EAGVAQSPRYKIIEKRQSVAFWCNPISGHATLYWYQQILGQGPKLLIQFQNNGVVDDSQLPKDRFSAERLKGVDSTLKIQPAKLEDSAVYLCASRSSGQGIEAFFGQGTRLTVV.

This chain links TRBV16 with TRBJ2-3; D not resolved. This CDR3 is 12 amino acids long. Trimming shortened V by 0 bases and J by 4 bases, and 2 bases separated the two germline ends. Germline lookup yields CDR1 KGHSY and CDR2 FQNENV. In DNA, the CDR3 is TGTGCCAGCAGCCAATCCGCAGATACGCAGTATTTT. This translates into CASSQSADTQYF.

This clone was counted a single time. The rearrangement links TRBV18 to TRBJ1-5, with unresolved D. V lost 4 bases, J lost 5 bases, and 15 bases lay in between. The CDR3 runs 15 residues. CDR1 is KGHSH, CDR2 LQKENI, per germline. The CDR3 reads CASSLTSSGDQPQHF. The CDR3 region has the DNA TGTGCCAGCTCACTTACATCTTCAGGCGATCAGCCCCAGCATTTT.

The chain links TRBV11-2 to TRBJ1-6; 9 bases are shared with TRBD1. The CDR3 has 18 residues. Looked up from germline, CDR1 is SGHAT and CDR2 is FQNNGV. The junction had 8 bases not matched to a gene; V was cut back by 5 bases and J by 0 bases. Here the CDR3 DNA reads TGTGCCAGCAGCCCTCGCGGGACAGGGAGCTCCTATAATTCACCCCTCCACTTT. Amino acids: CASSPRGTGSSYNSPLHF.